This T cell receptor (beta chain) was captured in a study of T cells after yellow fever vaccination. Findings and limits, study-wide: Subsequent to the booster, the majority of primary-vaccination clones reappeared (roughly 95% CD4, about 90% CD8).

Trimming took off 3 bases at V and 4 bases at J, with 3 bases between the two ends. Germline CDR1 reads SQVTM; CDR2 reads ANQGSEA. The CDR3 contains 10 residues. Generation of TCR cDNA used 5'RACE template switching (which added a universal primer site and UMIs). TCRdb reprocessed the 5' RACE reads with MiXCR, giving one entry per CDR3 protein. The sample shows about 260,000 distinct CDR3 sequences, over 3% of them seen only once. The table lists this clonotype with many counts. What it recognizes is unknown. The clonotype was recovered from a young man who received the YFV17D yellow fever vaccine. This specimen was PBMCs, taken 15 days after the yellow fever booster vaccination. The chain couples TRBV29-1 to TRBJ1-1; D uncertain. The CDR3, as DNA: TGCAGCGTTGACAGCACTGAAGCTTTCTTT. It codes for CSVDSTEAFF. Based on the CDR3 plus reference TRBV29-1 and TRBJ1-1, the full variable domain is SAVISQKPSRDICQRGTSLTIQCQVDSQVTMMFWYRQQPGQSLTLIATANQGSEATYESGFVIDKFPISRPNLTFSTLTVSNMSPEDSSIYLCSVDSTEAFFGQGTRLTVV.